This TCR beta chain was observed in a study of blood T cell repertoires in COVID-19. Study-level information: Sources were T cells, B-cell-depleted T cells, or PBMCs; the material itself was cDNA or gDNA.

CDR1 is SGHRS and CDR2 is YFSETQ in the germline V gene. J lost 5 bases, V lost 7 bases, and 6 bases had no gene match. The CDR3 totals 14 residues. Produced via immunoSEQ multiplex PCR; TCRdb's table is partial and in-frame only. The sample gives around 140,000 clones, roughly 80% of which show up once; roughly 3.6% is in the top ten. The source material was peripheral blood. The sequence came from a man aged 70 or older who had recovered from COVID-19. The chain links TRBV5-1 to TRBJ2-1, with TRBD2 matching over 10 bases. The CDR3, as DNA: TGCGCCAGCCTAGCGGGAGACTCAAACAATGAGCAGTTCTTC. Protein: CASLAGDSNNEQFF.